The clone carrying this TCR beta chain came up a few times. Its cognate antigen is unknown. CD4+ T cell isolation took place after more than eight days of culture. The sample is drawn from a study of vaccination effects on CD4 cells after COVID-19. As for the study in general: Before sequencing took place, the ViraFEST assay used viral peptide pools to expand antigen-specific CD4+ T cells.

TCRdb's table, derived via immunoSEQ multiplex PCR, lists solely in-frame clones and lacks some. The sample has about 66,000 clones, approximately 72% seen once; the top ten hold approximately 24%. The material sequenced was CD4+ T cells from PBMCs cultured without peptide, taken before COVID-19 vaccination. This clonotype originated in a human donor who had a prior SARS-CoV-2 infection.

The CDR3: CASSPGQGAATEAFF. The CDR3 nucleotides read TGTGCCAGCAGCCCCGGACAGGGGGCGGCCACTGAAGCTTTCTTT. This chain joins TRBV7-9 and TRBJ1-1; 11 nucleotides agree with TRBD1. CDR1 and CDR2 from the germline V gene are SEHNR and FQNEAQ (reference sequence). This CDR3 is built from 15 residues. The V segment lost 5 bases and the J segment 4 bases; nucleotides outside the gene matches: 6. Using reference TRBV7-9 and TRBJ1-1 for the parts outside the CDR3, the full variable domain is DTGVSQNPRHKITKRGQNVTFRCDPISEHNRLYWYRQTLGQGPEFLTYFQNEAQLEKSRLLSDRFSAERPKGSFSTLEIQRTEQGDSAMYLCASSPGQGAATEAFFGQGTRLTVV.